This TCR beta chain was found in a study of cytomegalovirus exposure and HLA in healthy donors (dated by TCRdb to 2015 to 2018). Concerning the study at large: An earlier analysis of roughly 610 of the donors reported 250 to 300 Gb of sequence data and 95 million to 140 million unique TCR beta sequences obtained from around 180 million T cells. The study aimed to test whether signatures of past pathogen exposure could be identified by cataloging public T cell receptors. In addition to the first cohort of 666 subjects, a separate validation cohort of 120 different subjects was used. Typing coverage varied by locus: 629-630 donors for A, B, C, DRB1 and DQB1; around 560 for DQA1; approximately 570 for DPA1; about 450 for DPB1. In the later analysis, no new phenotypic data were used to find candidate immune exposures; instead, reliance was placed on TCR beta sequences and their occurrence across donors. Among the roughly 430 genotyped donors, about 85% belonged to the genetic ancestry cluster associated with self-reported Caucasian donors. A later genetic analysis took genome-wide SNP genotypes for about 65% of the roughly 670 donors and used that subset as a discovery cohort. Around 330 gigabases of sequencing data and 75 million to 85 million unique TCR sequences made up an early release that covered approximately 650 HLA-typed donors. An earlier analysis of roughly 600 of the donors used high-throughput TCR beta sequencing to judge whether each TCR beta V gene segment behaved as functional or pseudogenic. Four or five DR-DQ haplotypes were treated as single units for association and clustering because of strong linkage in the cohort. Donor age, sex, ethnicity and CMV serostatus were compiled together with the repertoire data. A later analysis re-analyzed previously published TCR beta repertoires from several hundred donors and added high-resolution HLA genotyping to study TCR occurrence patterns. Every repertoire in the discovery cohort had been generated on one and the same sequencing platform. Class I and class II HLA loci were covered by the typing at four-digit resolution. The T cell repertoires of 670 or so subjects were profiled by immunosequencing and related to cytomegalovirus serostatus. To predict cytomegalovirus infection status, the study combined high-throughput TCR immunosequencing, statistical association of individual TCRs with disease status, and machine learning. Across 300 to 400 genotyped donors of the cohort, an average of about 220,000 unique TCR beta nucleotide sequences per donor were sequenced, and roughly 18% of those sequences were non-productive. Here is what the overall study found, with its caveats: The authors suggested that the approach could potentially be extended to other disease states and immunological phenotypes. A later analysis found that HLA-associated TCR beta chains were more clonally expanded and had lower generation probabilities than equally common non-associated chains. In a later genetic analysis, a missense DCLRE1C variant was associated with V-gene and J-gene trimming of TCR beta chains, and the association was replicated in an independent cohort. Roughly 15 rarely observed V segments, including chromosome 9 orphons, were excluded from the earlier analysis of several hundred of the donors because counts were too low. Because HLA typing was unavailable for some donors at each locus, only the typed subset was used in association tests. The cohort was sequenced for TCR beta chains only, and without alpha or paired-chain data the features that could be detected were limited. In vitro tests confirmed that three of the cytomegalovirus-associated TCR beta chains recognize cytomegalovirus antigens. A later analysis found that most CMV-associated TCR beta chains appeared HLA-restricted, with HLA associations seemingly driven largely by CMV exposure. According to a later analysis, TCR association rates differed among HLA loci, with DRB1 alleles showing the most associated TCRs and HLA-C alleles showing the fewest. The study gave a list of about 170 TCR beta chains associated with cytomegalovirus. Several of the top co-occurrence clusters appeared to be linked to parvovirus B19, influenza, CMV and Epstein-Barr virus, according to a later analysis. Correlated functional status among segregating V segments might reflect linkage disequilibrium, but an unknown experimental factor could not be ruled out. A further reported finding was that TCR beta sequences accurately predicted the HLA-A and HLA-B alleles for most subjects in the first cohort. Roughly uniform sequencing depth across donors was assumed in presence/absence analyses, although this assumption may not hold. According to a later genetic analysis, donors in an Asian-associated ancestry cluster had fewer N-insertions in productive TCRs than the approximately 670-donor mean. A cluster of highly shared sequence variants was judged likely to represent a technical artifact of the sequencing pipeline. Cytomegalovirus status was reported to be diagnosed by the classifier with high specificity and sensitivity in both the original and validation cohorts. In a later analysis, around 17,000 TCR beta sequences were associated with specific HLA alleles at a false discovery rate of 0.05. Assigning TCR associations to individual alleles was difficult when HLA alleles, especially DR and DQ, strongly co-occurred. Across donors, most TCR sequences were observed very rarely, whereas some public TCRs were present in many individuals. The only immune exposure information available for the cohort was CMV serostatus. In an earlier analysis of around 600 of the donors, most TCR beta V segments appeared in productive rearrangements about 90% or about 30% of the time, broadly matching IMGT annotations. The 87-base-pair reads could not distinguish some IMGT-functional V segments, including TRBV6-2 and TRBV6-3, so those segments were excluded.

About this clone: Its antigen has not been determined. Base qualities are not provided; no much larger clone lies one nucleotide away.

The cohort was made up of about 610 healthy bone marrow donors. At the time of sampling, all cohort members were nominally healthy, though unrecorded immune exposures were likely present. The donor tested CMV seropositive and was one of the 289 seropositive cohort members. A peripheral blood sample was provided by each donor, and peripheral blood mononuclear cells were used for TCR beta sequencing. The Qiagen DNeasy Blood Extraction Kit was used to extract genomic DNA from the blood cell samples. From the cysteine up to the phenylalanine, the CDR3 has a length of 17 residues. Only the CDR3 part of the read is kept: 51 bases, read in frame from the first base. The germline V gene sets CDR1 to SGHVS and CDR2 to FQNEAQ. V loses 1 base at its end and J loses 5 bases; junction bases beyond the gene matches: 6. The library was generated by the immunoSEQ multiplex PCR assay. The multiplex PCR relied on a mix of 60 forward primers for TCR Vbeta segments and 13 reverse primers for TCR Jbeta segments. The CDR3 region of rearranged TCR beta genes was amplified from genomic DNA with a multiplex PCR assay. The amplified TCR beta libraries were sequenced on the Illumina HiSeq System as 87-base-pair reads. The authors' pipeline ran thus. In a later analysis, tens of millions of unique TCR beta chains were counted across the 500 to 700 repertoires, and roughly 11 million of these chains were shared by at least two donors. Raw reads were error-corrected and collapsed into unique sequences by a nearest-neighbor algorithm in which closely related sequences were merged to remove PCR and sequencing errors. CDR3 sequences were aligned to IMGT reference sequences to assign V, D and J gene segments. For a sequence to be retained, a match of at least six nucleotides was required to both a V gene segment and a J gene segment. Rearrangements were called productive when the CDR3 lacked stop codons and stayed in frame with V and J; all others were non-productive. Following IMGT convention, CDR3 was defined as the stretch from the second conserved V-encoded cysteine up to the conserved J-encoded phenylalanine. Sequences without an unambiguous match to a single V gene segment were excluded from the earlier analysis of a few hundred of the donors. An earlier analysis of over 450 of the donors classified V segments as functional when productive rearrangements were above 56.7% and as segregating when the standard deviation between donors was above 5%. To diagnose cytomegalovirus status from the catalog of TCR beta chain sequences, a statistical classification framework was built. A later analysis assigned V and J genes by comparing TCR nucleotide sequences with IMGT/GENE-DB human TR gene sequences. The TCRdist pipeline was used in a later analysis to assign CDR3 sequences and most-parsimonious VDJ recombination scenarios. A later analysis defined each TCR beta chain by its CDR3 amino acid sequence plus V-gene family, and excluded reads lacking a unique V-gene family. In a later analysis, 550 to 650 highly shared, low-generation-probability nucleotide sequences were removed to address suspected cross-contamination and a sequencing artifact. A later analysis calculated a clonal expansion index for each public chain from normalized within-repertoire ranks of inferred template counts. A later analysis computed generation probabilities with a VDJ recombination model fitted to out-of-frame rearrangements, and checked the results against IGoR. A later analysis scored TCR-TCR, TCR-HLA and TCR-CMV co-occurrence with hypergeometric tests, applying a repertoire-size bias correction to TCR pairs. To estimate false discovery rates, a later analysis permuted the HLA or CMV assignments 20 times. In a later analysis, co-occurring TCRs were grouped using DBSCAN, with TCRdist sequence similarity added in when clustering inside HLA-allele-positive subsets. Co-occurrence clustering excluded repertoires with fewer than 30,000 or more than 120,000 public chains, plus five with anomalous nucleotide sharing. As stored in TCRdb, this immuneACCESS dataset retains in-frame rearrangements with V and J assigned. A fraction of the clones does not appear; measured against another copy, unresolved V genes explain less than half of the discrepancy, and the remainder lacks a known reason. The DNA gave D and trimming, while V, J and clone size come from that table. For this sample the table gives about 120,000 clones, of which 65% to 75% were detected only once. The ten most abundant clones make up approximately 3.8% of the sample.

The sample was PBMCs. The chain is made from TRBV7-8 and TRBJ2-7; TRBD2 aligns with 15 central bases. The TCR originated in a man aged 35 to 55 in good health and CMV-seropositive. At the DNA level, the sequence is TGTGCCAGCAGCTTAGGGACTAGCGGGAGGGCTTGGGACGAGCAGTACTTC. The resulting protein is CASSLGTSGRAWDEQYF.